This T cell receptor (beta chain) was identified in a study of CD8+ T cells in alopecia areata. Study information: A regimen of oral tofacitinib, 5 to 10 mg twice daily, was given to treated patients. Broader study findings: Elevated clonality characterized lesional scalp relative to normal scalp, particularly in alopecia totalis/universalis. Mice showed clearer TCR sharing than patients did, a gap that was possibly HLA-related. Sequenced scalp T cells also include alphabeta T cells resident in normal skin.

With 0 bases removed from V and 4 bases from J, the gap between germline ends came to 9 bases. The germline gives CDR1 LNHNV, CDR2 YYDKDF (reference sequence). The CDR3 has 15 residues. Once RNA had been extracted, it was reverse transcribed into cDNA to act as the sequencing template. Profiling relied on immunoSEQ multiplex PCR, and the TCRdb table lists in-frame clones only, not all of them. The sample has approximately 180,000 clones; approximately 62% are singletons. As to this clone: Its target is unknown.

The chain employs TRBV15 and TRBJ2-2; no definite D call. The material sequenced was CD4+ T cells sorted from blood, taken at week 0. The receptor was isolated from a human donor with alopecia areata. The CDR3 sequence is CATSRDRQSTGELFF. The CDR3, as DNA: TGTGCCACCAGCAGAGATAGGCAGTCCACCGGGGAGCTGTTTTTT.